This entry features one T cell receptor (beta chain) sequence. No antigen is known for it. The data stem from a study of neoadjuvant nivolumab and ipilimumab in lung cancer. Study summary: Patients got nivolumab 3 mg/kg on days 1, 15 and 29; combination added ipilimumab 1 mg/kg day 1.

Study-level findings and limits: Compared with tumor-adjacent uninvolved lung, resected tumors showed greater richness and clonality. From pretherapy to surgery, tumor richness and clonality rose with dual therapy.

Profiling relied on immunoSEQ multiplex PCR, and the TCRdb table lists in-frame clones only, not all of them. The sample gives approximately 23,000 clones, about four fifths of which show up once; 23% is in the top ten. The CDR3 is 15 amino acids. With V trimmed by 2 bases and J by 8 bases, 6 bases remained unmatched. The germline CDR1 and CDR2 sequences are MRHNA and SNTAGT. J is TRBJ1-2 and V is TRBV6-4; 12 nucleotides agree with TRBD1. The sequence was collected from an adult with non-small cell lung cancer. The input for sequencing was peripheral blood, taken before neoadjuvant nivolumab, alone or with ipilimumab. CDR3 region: CASSDGTGGLGGYTF. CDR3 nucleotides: TGTGCCAGCAGTGACGGGACAGGGGGCCTAGGAGGCTACACCTTC.